This T cell receptor beta chain is drawn from a study of T cell responses to AZD1222 COVID-19 vaccine. Broader study findings: Repertoires were sampled only after the peak T cell response. The sample set comprised mostly white British donors with more females, and clonal diversity was possibly underestimated. Along spike, vaccine-associated CD4 TCRs were found throughout, with dominance at 160-218 and 743-854. Compared with day 0, the breadth and depth of the Spike-specific TCR repertoire rose significantly after two doses of AZD1222.

The data were produced by immunoSEQ multiplex PCR, yet TCRdb's version contains in-frame clones alone and is incomplete. In the table there are 97,000 or so clones, about 88% of which are singletons. Between the trimmed V and J ends, which lost 8 bases and 0 bases, there was a span of 5 bases. Looked up from germline, CDR1 is SGHTA and CDR2 is FQGNSA. There are 13 residues in the CDR3. Details on this clone: What it binds is not known.

Sequencing was performed on peripheral blood, taken on day 0 of AZD1222 vaccination. The chain carries TRBV7-2 and TRBJ1-6; D gene uncertain. This TCR was sampled from an adult in good health. The CDR3 region has the DNA TGTGCCAGCGGAAGCTCCTATAATTCACCCCTCCACTTT. This encodes CASGSSYNSPLHF.